This T cell receptor beta chain appears in the sequencing data of a study of early T cells in non-severe SARS-CoV-2 infection. About the study: Chains were unpaired, as sequencing was done on bulk RNA from unsorted whole blood.

A single record per CDR3 protein comes from TCRdb applying MiXCR to the 5' RACE reads. The sample consists of tens of thousands of distinct CDR3 sequences, 15% of them appearing once. This clonotype was counted only a few times. An end of the junction does not agree with germline; a read error may underlie this. Germline V lookup: CDR1 SNHLY, CDR2 FYNNEI. CDR3 length: 13 amino acids. Sequenced input: whole blood. This TCR was sampled from an adult who was a healthcare worker with PCR-confirmed SARS-CoV-2 infection or an uninfected control (not recorded which). J is TRBJ2-1 and V is TRBV2; a weak D match, TRBD2 (5 bases). This CDR3 is CASCEAATSEQFF. The CDR3 DNA reads as TGTGCCAGCTGTGAGGCAGCCACTAGTGAGCAGTTCTTC.